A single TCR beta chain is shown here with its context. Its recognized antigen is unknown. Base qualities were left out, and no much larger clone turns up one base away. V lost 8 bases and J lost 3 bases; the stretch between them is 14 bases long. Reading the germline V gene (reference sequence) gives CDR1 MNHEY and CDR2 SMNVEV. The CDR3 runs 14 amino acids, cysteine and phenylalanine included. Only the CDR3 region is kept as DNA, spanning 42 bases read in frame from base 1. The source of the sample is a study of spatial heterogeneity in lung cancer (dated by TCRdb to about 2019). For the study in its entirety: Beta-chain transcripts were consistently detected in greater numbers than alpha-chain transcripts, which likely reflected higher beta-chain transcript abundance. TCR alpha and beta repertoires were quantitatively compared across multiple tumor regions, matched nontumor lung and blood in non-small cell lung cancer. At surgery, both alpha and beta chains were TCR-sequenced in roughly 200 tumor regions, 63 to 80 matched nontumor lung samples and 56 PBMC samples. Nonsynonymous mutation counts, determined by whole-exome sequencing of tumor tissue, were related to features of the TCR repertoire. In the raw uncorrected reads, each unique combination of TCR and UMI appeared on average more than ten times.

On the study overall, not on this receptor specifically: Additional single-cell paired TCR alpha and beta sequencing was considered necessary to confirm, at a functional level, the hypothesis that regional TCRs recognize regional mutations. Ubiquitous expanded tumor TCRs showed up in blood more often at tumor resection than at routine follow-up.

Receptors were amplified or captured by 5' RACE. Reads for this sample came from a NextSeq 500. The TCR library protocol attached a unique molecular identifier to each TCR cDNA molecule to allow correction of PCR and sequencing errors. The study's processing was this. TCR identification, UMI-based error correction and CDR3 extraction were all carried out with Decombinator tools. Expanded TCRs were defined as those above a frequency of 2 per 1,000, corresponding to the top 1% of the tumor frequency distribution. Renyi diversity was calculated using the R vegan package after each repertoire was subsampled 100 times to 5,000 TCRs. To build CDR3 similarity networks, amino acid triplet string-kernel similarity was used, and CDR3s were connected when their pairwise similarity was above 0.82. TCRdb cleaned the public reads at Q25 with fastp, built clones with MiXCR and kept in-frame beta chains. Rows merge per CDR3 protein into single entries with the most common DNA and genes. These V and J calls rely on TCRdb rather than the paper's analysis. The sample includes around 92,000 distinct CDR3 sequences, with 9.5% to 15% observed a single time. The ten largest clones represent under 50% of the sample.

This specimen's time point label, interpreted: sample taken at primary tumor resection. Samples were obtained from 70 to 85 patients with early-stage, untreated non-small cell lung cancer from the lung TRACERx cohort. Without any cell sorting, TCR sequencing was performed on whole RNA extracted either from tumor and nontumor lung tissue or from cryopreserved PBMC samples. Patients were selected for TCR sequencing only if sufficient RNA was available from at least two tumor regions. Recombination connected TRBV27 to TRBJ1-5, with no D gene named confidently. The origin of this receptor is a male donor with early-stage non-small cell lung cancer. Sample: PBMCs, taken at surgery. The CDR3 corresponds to CASGSGAANQPQHF. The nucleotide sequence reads TGTGCCAGCGGCTCTGGAGCCGCCAATCAGCCCCAGCATTTT.